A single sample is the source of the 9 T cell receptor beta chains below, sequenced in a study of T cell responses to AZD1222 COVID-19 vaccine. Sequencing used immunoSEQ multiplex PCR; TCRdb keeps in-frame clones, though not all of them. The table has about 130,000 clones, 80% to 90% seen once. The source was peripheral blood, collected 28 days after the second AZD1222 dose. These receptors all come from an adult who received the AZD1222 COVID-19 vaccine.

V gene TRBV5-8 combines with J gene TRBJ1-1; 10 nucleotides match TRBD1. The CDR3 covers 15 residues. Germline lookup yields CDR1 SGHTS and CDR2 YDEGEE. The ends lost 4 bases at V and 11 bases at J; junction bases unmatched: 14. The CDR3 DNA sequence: TGTGCCAGCAGCCGCCGGGACAGGGGCCCCGAGGAGGCTTTCTTT. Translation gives CASSRRDRGPEEAFF.

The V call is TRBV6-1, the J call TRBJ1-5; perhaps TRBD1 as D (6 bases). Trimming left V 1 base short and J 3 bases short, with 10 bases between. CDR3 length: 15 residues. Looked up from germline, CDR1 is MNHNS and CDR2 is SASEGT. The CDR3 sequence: CASSEEQGHNQPQHF. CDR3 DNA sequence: TGTGCCAGCAGTGAAGAACAGGGACACAATCAGCCCCAGCATTTT.

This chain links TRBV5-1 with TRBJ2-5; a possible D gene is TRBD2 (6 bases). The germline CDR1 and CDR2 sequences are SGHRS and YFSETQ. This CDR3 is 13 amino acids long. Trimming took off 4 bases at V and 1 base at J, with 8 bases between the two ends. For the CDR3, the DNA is TGCGCCAGCAGCGGAGGGGTCCAAGAGACCCAGTACTTC. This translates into CASSGGVQETQYF.

Here the CDR3 reads CASRLRVGQGYVSYNEQFF. The CDR3 bases are TGTGCCAGCAGGCTCCGCGTAGGACAGGGATACGTCTCCTACAATGAGCAGTTCTTC. This rearrangement joins TRBV11-2 to TRBJ2-1; 8 bases match TRBD1. Trimming took 6 bases from V and 0 from J; bases not matched to a gene: 16. Per germline, CDR1 SGHAT and CDR2 FQNNGV. The CDR3 is made up of 19 amino acids.

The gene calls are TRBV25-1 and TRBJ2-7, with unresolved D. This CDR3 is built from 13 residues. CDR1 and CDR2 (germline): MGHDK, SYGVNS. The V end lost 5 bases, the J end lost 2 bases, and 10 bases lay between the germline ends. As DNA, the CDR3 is TGTGCCAGCAGTTCTGACCCAACCTACGAGCAGTACTTC. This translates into CASSSDPTYEQYF.

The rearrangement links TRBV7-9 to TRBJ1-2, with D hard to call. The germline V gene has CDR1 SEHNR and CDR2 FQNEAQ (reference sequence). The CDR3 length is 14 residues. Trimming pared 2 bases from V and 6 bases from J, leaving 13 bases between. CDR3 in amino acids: CASSLKSRVHGYTF. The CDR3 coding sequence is TGTGCCAGCAGCTTAAAATCCCGGGTTCATGGCTACACCTTC.

The CDR3 coding sequence is TGTGCCACCAGCAGACCTAAAGGCAGGGGAGGCACCGGGGAGCTGTTTTTT. Its protein is CATSRPKGRGGTGELFF. The V and J genes are TRBV15 and TRBJ2-2, with D perhaps matching TRBD1 or TRBD2 (6 bases each). The CDR3 totals 17 residues. V was shortened by 2 bases and J by 4 bases, with 17 bases between the two germline ends. Germline CDR1 reads LNHNV; CDR2 reads YYDKDF (reference sequence).

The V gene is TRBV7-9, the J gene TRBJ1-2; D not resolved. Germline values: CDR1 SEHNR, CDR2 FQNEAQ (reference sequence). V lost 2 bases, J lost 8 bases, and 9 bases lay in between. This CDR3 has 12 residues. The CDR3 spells CASSLSGWGYTF. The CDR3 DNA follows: TGTGCCAGCAGCTTAAGCGGGTGGGGCTACACCTTC.

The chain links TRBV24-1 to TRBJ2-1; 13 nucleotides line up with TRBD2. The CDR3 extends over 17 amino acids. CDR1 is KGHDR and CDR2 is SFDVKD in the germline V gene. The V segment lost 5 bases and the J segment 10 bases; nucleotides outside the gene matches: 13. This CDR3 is CATSGLPGLAGPTEQFF. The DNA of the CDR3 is TGTGCCACCAGTGGTCTCCCGGGACTAGCGGGACCAACCGAGCAGTTCTTC.